This T cell receptor (beta chain) was retrieved from a study of human T cells and chemical hapten exposure. Study-wide context: Mostly female, the patients presented with alopecia areata, totalis or universalis. The study traced per-sample TCR yield variation mainly to small differences in pooled library volumes.

On this clonotype: Its cognate antigen is unknown.

Each cDNA molecule in the library carried unique molecular identifiers. Via MiXCR, TCRdb re-called the RACE reads, giving one row per CDR3 protein. The data contain about 160,000 distinct CDR3 sequences, 28% of them seen just once; the ten biggest clones take up 2.1%. Whole-study findings and limits: Sensitization with DPC brought no change to TCRs above 1 in 1000 in frequency.

Time point in this sample: patch test 3, about 24 weeks after DPC sensitization. Noted treatment: therapeutic diphenylcyclopropenone sensitization with weekly scalp DPC. The clonotype comes from a woman under 30 with alopecia areata. Some clones in this sample may be carry-over from other donors' samples. The sample was whole blood, taken in connection with sensitization to the hapten diphenylcyclopropenone (DPC).

CDR3 sequence reads: CASSEADKDGQFF. CDR3 nucleotides: TGTGCCAGCAGTGAAGCCGACAAGGATGGGCAGTTCTTC. V and J are TRBV25-1 and TRBJ2-1, with unresolved D. The CDR3 sequence is 13 residues long. Trimming stripped 2 bases from V and 12 bases from J, with 14 bases between. Germline loops: CDR1 MGHDK, CDR2 SYGVNS.